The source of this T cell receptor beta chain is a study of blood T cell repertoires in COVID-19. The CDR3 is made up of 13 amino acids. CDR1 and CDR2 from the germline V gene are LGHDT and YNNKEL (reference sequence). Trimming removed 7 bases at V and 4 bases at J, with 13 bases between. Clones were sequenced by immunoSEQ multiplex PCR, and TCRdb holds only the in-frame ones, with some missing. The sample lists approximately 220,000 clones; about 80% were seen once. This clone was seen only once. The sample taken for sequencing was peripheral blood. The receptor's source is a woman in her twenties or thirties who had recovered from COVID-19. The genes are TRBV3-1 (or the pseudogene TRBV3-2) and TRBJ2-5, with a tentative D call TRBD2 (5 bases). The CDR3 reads CASTPGSSETQYF. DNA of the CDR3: TGTGCCAGCACTCCTGGGAGCTCAGAGACCCAGTACTTC.